The rows below give T cell receptor beta chains drawn from one sample of a study of low-dose radiotherapy and immunotherapy resistance in tumors. TCRdb reanalysed the reads using MiXCR and keeps one entry per CDR3 protein. The sample contains under 95,000 distinct CDR3 sequences, less than 20% of which appear only once. This material consisted of PBMCs, taken after low-dose radiotherapy plus immunotherapy. These receptors were taken from a male donor with prostate cancer. CDR3s leave out the opening cysteine and the closing phenylalanine or tryptophan.

v_call	cdr3_length	j_call	cdr3_aa
TRBV6-2/TRBV6-3	11	TRBJ2-5	ASSPGPKETQY
TRBV7-9	14	TRBJ2-3	ASSPATGISTDTQY
TRBV24-1	11	TRBJ2-1	ATSDRGYNEQF
TRBV28	12	TRBJ2-3	ASRGQWGSNTQY
TRBV18	13	TRBJ2-7	ASSPQEAVAYEQY
TRBV20-1	14	TRBJ2-1	SASIPLAGGQNEQF
TRBV20-1	11	TRBJ2-1	SAPRTLINEQF
TRBV7-9	11	TRBJ2-7	ASSLASTNEQY
TRBV28	14	TRBJ2-3	ASSGDVGAFTDTQY
TRBV29-1	12	TRBJ2-2	SVVGSRNTGELF
TRBV7-2	11	TRBJ2-7	ASSLSYGNEQY
TRBV9	11	TRBJ2-1	ASSVGEEALQF
TRBV27	16	TRBJ2-3	ASSLGLAGPQSTDTQY
TRBV4-1	11	TRBJ1-1	ASSLREGTEAF
TRBV28	9	TRBJ2-7	ASTAGYEQY
TRBV12-3/TRBV12-4	11	TRBJ1-3	ASSLGTGNTIY
TRBV20-1	12	TRBJ2-7	SASQTALPYEQY
TRBV27	12	TRBJ2-7	ASSPVGGQRFKY
TRBV4-2	15	TRBJ1-2	ASSQGTGGASDYGYT
TRBV4-1	14	TRBJ2-1	ASSQYGTSGSNEQF
TRBV11-3	14	TRBJ2-1	ASREGVGGSTNEQF
TRBV12-3/TRBV12-4	13	TRBJ2-3	ASSRRDTLTDTQY
TRBV6-1	11	TRBJ2-7	ASSAPVSYEQY
TRBV11-2	11	TRBJ1-6	ASSNTGTGVLH
TRBV11-3	11	TRBJ2-3	ASSYHGTDTQY
TRBV7-9	12	TRBJ2-5	ASSYTGIQETQY
TRBV9	15	TRBJ2-3	ASSVEAGRGTTDTQY